Below, 6 T cell receptor beta chains from the same sample are listed, as sequenced in a study of CD4 T cells in relation to SARS-CoV-2 and coronaviruses. Unexposed donor CD4+ T cells date from about 2011-2018, before the COVID-19 pandemic. TCRdb keeps only in-frame clones here, not all; method: immunoSEQ multiplex PCR. The sample contains tens of thousands of clones, 85% to 95% of which appear only once. What was sequenced was naive CD4+ T cells from PBMCs. Documented subset: naive CD4+ T cells isolated by negative enrichment. The receptors here all came from a human donor in good health.

CDR3 sequence reads: CASSPWPRQGTSYEQFF. The CDR3 DNA sequence: TGCGCCAGCAGCCCCTGGCCGAGACAGGGGACCTCCTATGAGCAGTTCTTC. V is TRBV5-1 and J is TRBJ2-1; 8 bases line up with TRBD1. The V and J ends lost 4 bases and 8 bases, in that order; junction bases with no gene match: 17. This CDR3 has 17 residues. Germline CDR1 SGHRS, CDR2 YFSETQ.

The V call is TRBV2, the J call TRBJ2-1; D ambiguous. The CDR3 is 12 residues long. The germline V gene encodes CDR1 SNHLY and CDR2 FYNNEI. V gave up 6 bases and J gave up 4 bases, with 7 bases separating them. The CDR3 DNA sequence: TGTGCCAGCAGCCCCGTTTACAATGAGCAGTTCTTC. Its protein is CASSPVYNEQFF.

V gene TRBV28 combines with J gene TRBJ1-4; 11 bases fit TRBD1. Germline assignment: CDR1 MDHEN and CDR2 SYDVKM. The CDR3 sequence is 15 residues long. Unmatched junction bases numbered 6, after V lost 6 bases and J lost 6 bases. CDR3 coding DNA: TGTGCCAGCAGCCGGTGGACAGGGGGCTATGAAAAACTGTTTTTT. Protein product: CASSRWTGGYEKLFF.

V gene TRBV28 combines with J gene TRBJ2-7, with TRBD1 matching 9 bases. The CDR3 is 15 residues long. V trimming: 6 bases; J trimming: 0 bases; junction bases outside the gene matches: 6. Germline CDR1 is MDHEN and CDR2 is SYDVKM. The CDR3 DNA sequence: TGTGCCAGCAGGGACAGGGGCACCCTCTCCTACGAGCAGTACTTC. Residues: CASRDRGTLSYEQYF.

The rearrangement links TRBV18 to TRBJ2-3; 7 bases match TRBD1. This CDR3 spans 14 amino acids. The V gene end was trimmed by 5 bases and the J gene end by 7 bases; junction bases not matched to a gene: 9. Germline loops: CDR1 KGHSH, CDR2 LQKENI. Here the CDR3 DNA reads TGTGCCAGCTCAGACAGGGCCCAGTGGAATACGCAGTATTTT. It translates to CASSDRAQWNTQYF.

The chain links TRBV10-3 to TRBJ2-7, with D unclear. Trimming took 2 bases from V and 2 from J, leaving 7 bases between them. This CDR3 is 13 amino acids long. In germline, CDR1 is ENHRY, CDR2 SYGVKD. CDR3 nucleotides: TGTGCCATCAGTGAGATGAAAGCCTACGAGCAGTACTTC. This sequence encodes CAISEMKAYEQYF.